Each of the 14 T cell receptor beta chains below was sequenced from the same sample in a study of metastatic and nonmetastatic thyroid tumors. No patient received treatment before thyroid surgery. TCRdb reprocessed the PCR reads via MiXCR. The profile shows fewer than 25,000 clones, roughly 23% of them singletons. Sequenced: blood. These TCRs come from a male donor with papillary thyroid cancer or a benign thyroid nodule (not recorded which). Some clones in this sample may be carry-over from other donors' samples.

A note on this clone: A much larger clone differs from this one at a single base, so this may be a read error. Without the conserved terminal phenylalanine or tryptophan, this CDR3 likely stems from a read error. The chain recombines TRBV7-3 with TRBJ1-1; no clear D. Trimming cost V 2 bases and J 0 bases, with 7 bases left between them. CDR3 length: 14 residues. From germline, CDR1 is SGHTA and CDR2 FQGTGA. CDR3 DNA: TGTGCCAGCAGCTTATCCAGCCTGAACACTGAAGCTTTCCTT. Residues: CASSLSSLNTEAFL.

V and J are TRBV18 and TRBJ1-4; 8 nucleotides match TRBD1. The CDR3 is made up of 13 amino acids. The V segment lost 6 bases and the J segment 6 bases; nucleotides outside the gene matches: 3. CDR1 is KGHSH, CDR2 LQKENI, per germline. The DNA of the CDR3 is TGTGCCAGCTCGCTGGACAGGGATGAAAAACTGTTTTTT. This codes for CASSLDRDEKLFF. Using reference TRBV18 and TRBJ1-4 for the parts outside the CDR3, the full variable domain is NAGVMQNPRHLVRRRGQEARLRCSPMKGHSHVYWYRQLPEEGLKFMVYLQKENIIDESGMPKERFSAEFPKEGPSILRIQQVVRGDSAAYFCASSLDRDEKLFFGSGTQLSVL.

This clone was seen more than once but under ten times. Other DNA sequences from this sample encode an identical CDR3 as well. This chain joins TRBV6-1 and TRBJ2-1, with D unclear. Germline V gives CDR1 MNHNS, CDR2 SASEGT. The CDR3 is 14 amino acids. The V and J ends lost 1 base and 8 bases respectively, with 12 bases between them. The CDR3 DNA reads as TGTGCCAGCAGTGAAGGCTTCGGTAGGGATGAGCAGTTCTTC. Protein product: CASSEGFGRDEQFF.

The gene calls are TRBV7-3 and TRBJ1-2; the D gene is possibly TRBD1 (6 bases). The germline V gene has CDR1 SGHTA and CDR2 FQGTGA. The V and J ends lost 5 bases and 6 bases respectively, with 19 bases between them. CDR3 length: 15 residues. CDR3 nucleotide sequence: TGTGCCAGCAGCGAGACAGGATCCCTCGGAAATGGCTACACCTTC. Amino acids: CASSETGSLGNGYTF.

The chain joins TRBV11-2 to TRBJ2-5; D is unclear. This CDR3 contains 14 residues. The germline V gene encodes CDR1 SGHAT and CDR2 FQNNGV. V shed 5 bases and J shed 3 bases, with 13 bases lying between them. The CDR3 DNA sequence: TGTGCCAGCAGCCTTGGGTTTTACGAAGAGACCCAGTACTTC. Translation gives CASSLGFYEETQYF. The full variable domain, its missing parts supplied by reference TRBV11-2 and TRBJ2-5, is EAGVAQSPRYKIIEKRQSVAFWCNPISGHATLYWYQQILGQGPKLLIQFQNNGVVDDSQLPKDRFSAERLKGVDSTLKIQPAKLEDSAVYLCASSLGFYEETQYFGPGTRLLVL.

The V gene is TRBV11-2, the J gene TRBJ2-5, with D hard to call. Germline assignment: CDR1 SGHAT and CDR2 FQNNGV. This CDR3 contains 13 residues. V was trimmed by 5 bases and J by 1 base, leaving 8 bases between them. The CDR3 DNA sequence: TGTGCCAGCAGCCCCCTCCTCCAAGAGACCCAGTACTTC. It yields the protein CASSPLLQETQYF. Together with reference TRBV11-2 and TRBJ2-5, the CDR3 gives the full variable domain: EAGVAQSPRYKIIEKRQSVAFWCNPISGHATLYWYQQILGQGPKLLIQFQNNGVVDDSQLPKDRFSAERLKGVDSTLKIQPAKLEDSAVYLCASSPLLQETQYFGPGTRLLVL.

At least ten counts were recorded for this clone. The CDR3 reads CASSPSPSGPYEQYF. CDR3 in DNA: TGTGCCAGCAGTCCCTCCCCTAGCGGGCCCTACGAGCAGTACTTC. The chain is built from TRBV27 and TRBJ2-7; TRBD2 agrees at 8 bases. Germline trimming cut 5 bases from V and 2 bases from J; bases unmatched to any gene: 8. The CDR3 length is 15 residues. Germline V gene lookup returns CDR1 MNHEY and CDR2 SMNVEV (reference sequence).

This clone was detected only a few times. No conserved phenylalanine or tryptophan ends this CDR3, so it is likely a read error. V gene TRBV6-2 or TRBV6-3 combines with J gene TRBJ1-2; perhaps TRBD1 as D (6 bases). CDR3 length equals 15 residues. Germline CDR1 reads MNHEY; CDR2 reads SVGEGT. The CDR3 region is CANSYSTNQGYGYTS. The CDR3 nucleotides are TGTGCCAACAGTTACTCGACTAACCAGGGGTATGGCTACACCTCC.

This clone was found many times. As DNA, the CDR3 is TGTGCCAGCAGCTTAAGACTAGCGGGAGTATCAGATACGCAGTATTTT. Amino acids: CASSLRLAGVSDTQYF. J is TRBJ2-3 and V is TRBV5-4, with 12 bases that match TRBD2. V shed 2 bases and J 4 bases; nucleotides not matched to a gene: 5. The CDR3 totals 16 residues. Looked up from germline, CDR1 is SGHNT and CDR2 is YYREEE (reference sequence).

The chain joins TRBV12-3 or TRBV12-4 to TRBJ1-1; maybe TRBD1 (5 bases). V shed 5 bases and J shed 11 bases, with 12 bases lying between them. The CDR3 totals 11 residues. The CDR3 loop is CASSIRQSAFF. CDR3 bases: TGTGCCAGCAGTATAAGACAGTCGGCTTTCTTT.

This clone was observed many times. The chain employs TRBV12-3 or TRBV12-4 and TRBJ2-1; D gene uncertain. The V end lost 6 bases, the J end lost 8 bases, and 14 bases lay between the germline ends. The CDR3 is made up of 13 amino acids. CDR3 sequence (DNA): TGTGCCAGCAGCCCCCTCCGGCGCGATGAGCAGTTCTTC. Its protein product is CASSPLRRDEQFF.

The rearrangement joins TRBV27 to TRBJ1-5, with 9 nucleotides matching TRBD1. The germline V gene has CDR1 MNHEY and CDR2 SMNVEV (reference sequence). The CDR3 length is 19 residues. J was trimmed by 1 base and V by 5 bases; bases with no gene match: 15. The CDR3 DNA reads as TGTGCCAGCAGTACTCATTCGGTAACAGGGGGCGCGAGCAATCAGCCCCAGCATTTT. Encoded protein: CASSTHSVTGGASNQPQHF.

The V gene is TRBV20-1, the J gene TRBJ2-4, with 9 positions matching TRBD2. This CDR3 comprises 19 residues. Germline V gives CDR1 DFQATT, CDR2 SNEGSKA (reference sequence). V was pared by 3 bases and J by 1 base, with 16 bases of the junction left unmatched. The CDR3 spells CSASRVPSSGNLAKNIQYF. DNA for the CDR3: TGCAGTGCTAGTCGGGTGCCTTCTAGCGGGAATCTTGCCAAAAACATTCAGTACTTC.

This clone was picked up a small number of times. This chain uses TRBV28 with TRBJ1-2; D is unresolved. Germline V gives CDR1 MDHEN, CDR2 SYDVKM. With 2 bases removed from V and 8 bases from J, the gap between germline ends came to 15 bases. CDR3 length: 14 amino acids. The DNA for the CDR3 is TGTGCCAGCAGTTTAACGGGAAAGGAGGGAGGCTACACCTTC. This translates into CASSLTGKEGGYTF.